Listed below are T cell receptor beta chains from one sample, sequenced in a study of PD-1 blockade in mismatch repair-deficient tumors. Repertoires were generated with immunoSEQ multiplex PCR, while TCRdb's copy carries only in-frame clones and drops some. The table includes around 120,000 clones, about nine tenths detected once. The sequences come from peripheral blood, collected 72 weeks after starting pembrolizumab. The source is an adult with mismatch repair-deficient cancer. The CDR3 runs from the conserved cysteine through the conserved F or W. Each record gives: CDR3 protein, CDR3 DNA, J gene, D gene, clone size, V gene. A D gene is named only where the DNA matches it firmly. A row's size may be missing; if present it is once, few, many or a size class.

CDR3: CASSESPTAVELFF; DNA: TGTGCCAGCAGCGAAAGCCCGACAGCCGTGGAGCTGTTTTTT; J: TRBJ2-2; D: -; size: -; V: TRBV2
CDR3: CASSFPGPNKQETQYF; DNA: TGCGCCAGCAGCTTTCCGGGACCCAACAAACAAGAGACCCAGTACTTC; J: TRBJ2-5; D: -; size: -; V: TRBV5-1
CDR3: CASSPLTGRDEQYF; DNA: TGCGCCAGCAGCCCCTTGACAGGGCGGGACGAGCAGTACTTC; J: TRBJ2-7; D: TRBD1; size: few; V: TRBV5-1
CDR3: CASSSQGQNLDQPQHF; DNA: TGTGCCAGCAGTTCTCAAGGACAGAATCTTGATCAGCCCCAGCATTTT; J: TRBJ1-5; D: -; size: once; V: TRBV28
CDR3: CASSPSGGWDEQYF; DNA: TGCGCCAGCAGCCCGTCGGGCGGCTGGGACGAGCAGTACTTC; J: TRBJ2-7; D: -; size: -; V: TRBV4-3
CDR3: CASRQRDSPQETQYF; DNA: TGTGCCAGCAGGCAGCGGGACTCCCCCCAAGAGACCCAGTACTTC; J: TRBJ2-5; D: TRBD2; size: -; V: TRBV6-6
CDR3: CASSRPTSGQETQYF; DNA: TGTGCCAGCAGTCGACCGACTAGCGGACAAGAGACCCAGTACTTC; J: TRBJ2-5; D: TRBD2; size: -; V: TRBV28
CDR3: CASSLRLAGGPGNEQFF; DNA: TGTGCCAGCAGTCTGAGACTAGCGGGAGGGCCCGGTAATGAGCAGTTCTTC; J: TRBJ2-1; D: TRBD2; size: -; V: TRBV28
CDR3: CASSLSLSGRLDEQFF; DNA: TGTGCCAGCAGTTTGAGTCTTAGCGGGAGATTAGATGAGCAGTTCTTC; J: TRBJ2-1; D: TRBD2; size: -; V: TRBV28
CDR3: CASGFTRTSDTQYF; DNA: TGCGCCAGCGGGTTTACACGGACCTCGGATACGCAGTATTTT; J: TRBJ2-3; D: -; size: -; V: TRBV5-1
CDR3: CASSLAWPSETQYF; DNA: TGTGCCAGCAGCTTGGCTTGGCCTAGTGAGACCCAGTACTTC; J: TRBJ2-5; D: -; size: -; V: TRBV5-4
CDR3: CASTSRAGPNQPQHF; DNA: TGTGCCAGCACCTCCAGGGCAGGCCCCAATCAGCCCCAGCATTTT; J: TRBJ1-5; D: -; size: -; V: TRBV6-5